This T cell receptor beta chain was documented in a study of cytomegalovirus exposure and HLA in healthy donors. Concerning this clone: Its antigen remains unknown.

Per the germline V gene, CDR1 is WNHNN and CDR2 is SYGVQD (reference sequence). CDR3 length: 15 residues. Trimming left V 0 bases short and J 7 bases short, with 13 bases between. With 60 Vbeta and 13 Jbeta primers, the PCR was carried out. Clones were sequenced by immunoSEQ multiplex PCR, and TCRdb holds only the in-frame ones, with some missing. The sample yields 100,000 to 150,000 clones, roughly 75% seen once. General study results and limits: The study found most TCR sequences rare, yet found some public TCRs in many donors. Across donors, presence/absence analyses took sequencing depth to be roughly uniform.

V gene TRBV10-1 combines with J gene TRBJ2-1, with D possibly matching TRBD2 (6 bases). Sequencing was performed on PBMCs. The clonotype originates from a young man in good health and CMV-seropositive. The CDR3 protein is CASSESSGVMNEQFF. CDR3 in DNA: TGCGCCAGCAGTGAGTCGTCGGGGGTAATGAATGAGCAGTTCTTC.